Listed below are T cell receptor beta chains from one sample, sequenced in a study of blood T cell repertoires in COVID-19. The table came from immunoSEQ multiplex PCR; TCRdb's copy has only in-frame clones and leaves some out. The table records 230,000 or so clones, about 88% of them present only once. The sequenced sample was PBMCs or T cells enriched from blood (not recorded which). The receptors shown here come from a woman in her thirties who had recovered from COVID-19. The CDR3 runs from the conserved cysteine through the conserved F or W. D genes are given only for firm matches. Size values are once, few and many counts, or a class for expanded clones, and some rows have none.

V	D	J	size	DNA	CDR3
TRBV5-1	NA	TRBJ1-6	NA	TGCGCCAGCAGCCCGGGGGTATTGCTGCCAGGGACTCTAGGGTCACCCCTCCACTTT	CASSPGVLLPGTLGSPLHF
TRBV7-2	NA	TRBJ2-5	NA	TGTGCCAGCAGCTTAGCGCGTAAATACCAAGAGACCCAGTACTTC	CASSLARKYQETQYF
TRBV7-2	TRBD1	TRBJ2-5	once	TGTGCCAGCAGCCAGGCGACAGGGAGATTCGGAGAGACCCAGTACTTC	CASSQATGRFGETQYF
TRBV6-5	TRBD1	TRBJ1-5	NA	TGTGCCAGCAACCCGACAGGGAGCAATCAGCCCCAGCATTTT	CASNPTGSNQPQHF
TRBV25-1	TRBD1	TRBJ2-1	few	TGTGCCAGCAGTGGGGGACAGGAGAATGAGCAGTTCTTC	CASSGGQENEQFF
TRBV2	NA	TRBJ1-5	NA	TGTGCCACTACTGGGGGGGGAAACAGGACTTCCGACAATCAGCCCCAGCATTTT	CATTGGGNRTSDNQPQHF
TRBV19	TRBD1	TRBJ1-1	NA	TGTGCCAGTAGGTTGGACAGGGTGGGGATGAACACTGAAGCTTTCTTT	CASRLDRVGMNTEAFF
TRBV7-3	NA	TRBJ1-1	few	TGTGCCAGCAGCTTAACCCCGATCGGGGGGAGGACTGAAGCTTTCTTT	CASSLTPIGGRTEAFF
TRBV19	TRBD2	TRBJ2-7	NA	TGTGCCAGTAGGGAGACTAGCGGGGGGGCCTACGAGCAGTACTTC	CASRETSGGAYEQYF
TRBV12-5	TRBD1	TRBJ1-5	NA	TGTGCTAGTGGTTTGGTCTACAGGGGGCAGCCCCAGCATTTT	CASGLVYRGQPQHF
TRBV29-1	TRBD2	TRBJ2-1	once	TGCAGCGTTGGTCTAGCGGGGGGTTGGAATGAGCAGTTCTTC	CSVGLAGGWNEQFF
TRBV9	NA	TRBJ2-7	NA	TGTGCCAGCAGCCCCCGACAGGTCGGCGAGCAGTACTTC	CASSPRQVGEQYF